The clone carrying this T cell receptor (beta chain) was seen a few times. Antigen: not known. The length of the CDR3 is 14 residues. In germline, CDR1 is MNHEY, CDR2 SMNVEV (reference sequence). V gave up 5 bases and J gave up 3 bases; unmatched junction bases: 2. Profiled with immunoSEQ multiplex PCR; TCRdb holds only in-frame clones, not every one. The data contain 90,000 to 110,000 clones, 85% to 90% of them singletons. The sample belongs to a study of T cell responses to AZD1222 COVID-19 vaccine. The overall study: Some second doses came at about 4 weeks and others at about 12 weeks; these were pooled.

Study-wide results and limits: Of the AZD1222 recipients, only five to seven were seropositive at baseline. The study reported that nearly half of spike-specific TCRs target unmutated variant regions.

Specimen: peripheral blood, collected on day 0 of AZD1222 vaccination. This rearrangement joins TRBV27 to TRBJ2-7; 12 bases agree with TRBD2. This receptor was identified in an adult in good health. CDR3 amino acids: CASSQTSGGYEQYF. In nucleotides, the CDR3 is TGTGCCAGCAGTCAGACTAGCGGGGGCTACGAGCAGTACTTC.